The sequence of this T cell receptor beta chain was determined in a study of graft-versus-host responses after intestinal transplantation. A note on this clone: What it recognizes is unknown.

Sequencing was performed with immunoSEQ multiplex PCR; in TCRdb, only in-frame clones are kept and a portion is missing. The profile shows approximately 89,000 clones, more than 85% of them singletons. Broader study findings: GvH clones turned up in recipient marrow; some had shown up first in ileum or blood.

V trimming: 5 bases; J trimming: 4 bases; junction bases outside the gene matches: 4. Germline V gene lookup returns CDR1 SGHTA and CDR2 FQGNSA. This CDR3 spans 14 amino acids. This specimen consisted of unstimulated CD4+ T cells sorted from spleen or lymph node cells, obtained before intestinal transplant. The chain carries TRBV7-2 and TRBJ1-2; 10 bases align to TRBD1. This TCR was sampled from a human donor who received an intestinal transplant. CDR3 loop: CASSRRTGGYGYTF. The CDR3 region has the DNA TGTGCCAGCAGCCGCCGGACAGGGGGCTATGGCTACACCTTC.